The entry below describes one TCR beta chain. Its antigen is unidentified. Every patient relapsed after autologous stem cell transplantation, and brentuximab vedotin exposure varied. The sample originates from a study of PD-1 blockade in classical Hodgkin lymphoma. From germline, CDR1 is WSHSY and CDR2 SAAADI. This CDR3 region has 14 residues. The V and J ends lost 6 bases and 6 bases respectively, with 14 bases between them. Measured with immunoSEQ multiplex PCR; TCRdb has only the in-frame clones, and not every one. The sample consists of roughly 41,000 clones, roughly three quarters of them appearing once. Overall study findings and caveats: Reports indicated that newly diagnosed patients had lower baseline TCR diversity than healthy donors did.

The source was peripheral blood mononuclear cells (PBMCs), collected at baseline. This receptor was taken from a human donor with classical Hodgkin lymphoma. The chain carries TRBV10-2 and TRBJ2-2; possibly TRBD2 for D (5 bases). The CDR3 is CASSRTGNAGELFF. CDR3 in DNA: TGCGCCAGCAGCCGGACTGGAAACGCCGGGGAGCTGTTTTTT.